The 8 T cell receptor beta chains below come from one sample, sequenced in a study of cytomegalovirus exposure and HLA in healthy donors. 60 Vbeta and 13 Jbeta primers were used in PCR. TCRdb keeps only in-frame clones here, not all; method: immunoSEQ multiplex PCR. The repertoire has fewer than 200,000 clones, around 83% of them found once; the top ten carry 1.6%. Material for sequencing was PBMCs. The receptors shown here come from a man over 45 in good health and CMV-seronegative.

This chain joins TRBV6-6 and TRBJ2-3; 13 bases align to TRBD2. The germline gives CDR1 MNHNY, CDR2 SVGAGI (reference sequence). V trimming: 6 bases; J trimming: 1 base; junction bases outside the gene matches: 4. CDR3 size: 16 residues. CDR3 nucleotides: TGTGCCAGCAGACGCGGGACTAGCGGGGGCACAGATACGCAGTATTTT. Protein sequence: CASRRGTSGGTDTQYF.

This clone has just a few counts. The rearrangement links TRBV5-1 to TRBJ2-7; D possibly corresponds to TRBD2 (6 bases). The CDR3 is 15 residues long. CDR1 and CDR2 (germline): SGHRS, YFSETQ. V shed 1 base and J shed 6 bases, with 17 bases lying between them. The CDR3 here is CASSLSHLSGGEQYF. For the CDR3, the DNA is TGCGCCAGCAGCTTGTCCCACCTCTCCGGGGGCGAGCAGTACTTC.

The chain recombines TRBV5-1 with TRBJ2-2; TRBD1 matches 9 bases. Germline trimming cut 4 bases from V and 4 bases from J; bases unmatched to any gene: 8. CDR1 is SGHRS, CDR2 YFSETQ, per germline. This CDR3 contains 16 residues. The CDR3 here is CASSEGQGGGTGELFF. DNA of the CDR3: TGCGCCAGCAGCGAGGGACAGGGCGGCGGCACCGGGGAGCTGTTTTTT.

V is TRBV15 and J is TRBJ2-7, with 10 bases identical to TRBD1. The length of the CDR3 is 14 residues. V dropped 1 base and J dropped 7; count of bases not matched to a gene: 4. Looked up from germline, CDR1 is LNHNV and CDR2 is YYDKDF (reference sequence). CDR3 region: CATSRGGQGGEQYF. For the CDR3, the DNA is TGTGCCACCAGCAGAGGTGGACAGGGGGGTGAGCAGTACTTC.

CDR3 bases: TGTGCCAGCAGCTTTCTGACTAACCAAGAGACCCAGTACTTC. Translated, it gives CASSFLTNQETQYF. The chain is built from TRBV5-8 and TRBJ2-5; tentatively, D is TRBD2 (5 bases). V was trimmed by 2 bases and J by 0 bases, leaving 8 bases between them. There are 14 residues in the CDR3. CDR1 is SGHTS, CDR2 YDEGEE, per germline.

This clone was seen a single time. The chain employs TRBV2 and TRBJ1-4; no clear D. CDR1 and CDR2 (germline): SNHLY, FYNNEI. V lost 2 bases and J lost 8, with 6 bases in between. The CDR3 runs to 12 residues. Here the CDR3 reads CASSEWPEKLFF. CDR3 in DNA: TGTGCCAGCAGTGAATGGCCAGAAAAACTGTTTTTT.

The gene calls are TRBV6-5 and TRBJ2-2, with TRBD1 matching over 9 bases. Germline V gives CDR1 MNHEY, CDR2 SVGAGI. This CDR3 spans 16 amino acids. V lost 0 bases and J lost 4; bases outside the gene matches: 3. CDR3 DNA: TGTGCCAGCAGTTACTCCGGGACAGGGCCCACCGGGGAGCTGTTTTTT. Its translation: CASSYSGTGPTGELFF.

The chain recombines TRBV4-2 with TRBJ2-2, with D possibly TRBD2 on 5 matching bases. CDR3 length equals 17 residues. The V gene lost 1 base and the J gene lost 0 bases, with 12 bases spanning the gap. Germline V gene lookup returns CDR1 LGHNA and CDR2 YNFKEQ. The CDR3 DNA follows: TGTGCCAGCAGCCAAGCCTTAGGCGGGTCGAACACCGGGGAGCTGTTTTTT. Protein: CASSQALGGSNTGELFF.